The rows below give T cell receptor beta chains drawn from one sample of a study of shared clonotypes between healthy human individuals. Assay used: immunoSEQ multiplex PCR; TCRdb lists only in-frame clones, some missing. This table holds some 2 million clones, about 95% found once. Sequencing was carried out using naive CD4+ T cells sorted from blood. Receptor source: a man between 18 and 29 years old in good health. Both conserved end residues are part of each CDR3. D genes are given only for firm matches. Only some rows state a clone size, as once, few, many or a class for expanded clones.

d_gene	v_gene	abundance	j_gene	CDR3aa	CDR3nt
TRBD1	TRBV6-5	-	TRBJ1-1	CASSRGTGNTEAFF	TGTGCCAGCAGTAGAGGGACAGGGAACACTGAAGCTTTCTTT
TRBD2	TRBV6-6	-	TRBJ2-1	CASSYATSGFVEQFF	TGTGCCAGCAGTTACGCGACTAGCGGGTTTGTGGAGCAGTTCTTC
-	TRBV5-4	-	TRBJ2-3	CASKPGGTDTQYF	TGTGCCAGCAAACCCGGAGGCACAGATACGCAGTATTTT
TRBD1	TRBV18	once	TRBJ2-2	CASSPDRVASTGELFF	TGTGCCAGCTCACCGGACAGGGTAGCGAGCACCGGGGAGCTGTTTTTT
-	TRBV6-5	-	TRBJ1-1	CASSGGTHFEAFF	TGTGCCAGTTCCGGGGGGACGCATTTTGAAGCTTTCTTT
-	TRBV4-2	-	TRBJ1-2	CASSQDLDGYTF	TGTGCCAGCAGCCAAGATTTGGATGGCTACACCTTC
TRBD1	TRBV19	-	TRBJ1-2	CATYLGQENYGYTF	TGTGCCACCTATTTGGGACAGGAGAACTATGGCTACACCTTC
TRBD1	TRBV19	once	TRBJ1-2	CASSTAGQGGYGYTF	TGTGCCAGTAGTACCGCGGGACAGGGGGGCTATGGCTACACCTTC
TRBD1	TRBV28	-	TRBJ1-2	CASSLVGTGPNYGYTF	TGTGCCAGCAGTTTAGTGGGGACAGGACCTAACTATGGCTACACCTTC
-	TRBV6-5	-	TRBJ2-2	CASSYSPRITGELFF	TGTGCCAGCAGTTACAGCCCCCGAATAACCGGGGAGCTGTTTTTT
-	TRBV7-2	-	TRBJ2-2	CASSLVGTMNTGELFF	TGTGCCAGCAGCTTAGTGGGGACGATGAACACCGGGGAGCTGTTTTTT
-	TRBV11-2	-	TRBJ2-7	CASSFTDLREQYF	TGTGCCAGCAGCTTTACTGATTTGCGGGAGCAGTACTTC
TRBD2	TRBV19	-	TRBJ2-2	CASTSGSGELFF	TGTGCCAGTACCAGCGGGAGCGGAGAGCTGTTTTTT
TRBD2	TRBV19	-	TRBJ2-1	CASSIPVLAGRFNEQFF	TGTGCCAGTAGTATCCCGGTCCTAGCGGGACGATTCAATGAGCAGTTCTTC
-	TRBV2	once	TRBJ1-1	CASNYRGARVNTEAFF	TGTGCCAGCAATTACCGTGGGGCCAGGGTGAACACTGAAGCTTTCTTT
-	TRBV6-5	-	TRBJ1-6	CASRHDKGEVSPLHF	TGTGCCAGCAGACACGACAAGGGGGAGGTTTCACCCCTCCACTTT
-	TRBV15	-	TRBJ1-2	CATSRDYVNSYGYTF	TGTGCCACCAGCAGAGATTACGTTAACAGCTATGGCTACACCTTC
-	TRBV30	once	TRBJ1-1	CAWTRFGTEAFF	TGTGCCTGGACCAGATTTGGCACTGAAGCTTTCTTT
TRBD1	TRBV11-2	-	TRBJ1-5	CASSLGGQGLWPQHF	TGTGCCAGCAGCTTAGGTGGACAGGGGTTATGGCCCCAGCATTTT
TRBD1	TRBV11-2	-	TRBJ1-5	CASSLRDRGWNSNQPQHF	TGTGCCAGCAGCCTCCGGGACAGGGGCTGGAACAGCAATCAGCCCCAGCATTTT
-	TRBV6-5	-	TRBJ1-2	CASSRVSNYGYTF	TGTGCCAGCAGTCGGGTTTCTAACTATGGCTACACCTTC
-	TRBV30	-	TRBJ1-2	CACPRGGGNGYTF	TGTGCCTGTCCGAGGGGAGGGGGTAATGGCTACACCTTC
-	TRBV7-2	-	TRBJ1-2	CASSLVPIGNYGYTF	TGTGCCAGCAGCTTAGTTCCGATTGGTAACTATGGCTACACCTTC
-	TRBV7-2	-	TRBJ2-5	CASSLWLGGETQYF	TGTGCCAGCAGCTTATGGTTGGGAGGAGAGACCCAGTACTTC
-	TRBV11-2	-	TRBJ1-1	CASSIQGNTEAFF	TGTGCCAGCAGCATCCAGGGGAACACTGAAGCTTTCTTT
-	TRBV18	-	TRBJ1-5	CASSPGSNSNQPQHF	TGTGCCAGCTCACCAGGCAGTAATAGCAATCAGCCCCAGCATTTT
TRBD1	TRBV6-1	-	TRBJ1-2	CASSDDRGRANYGYTF	TGTGCCAGCAGTGATGACAGGGGAAGGGCTAACTATGGCTACACCTTC
TRBD1	TRBV18	-	TRBJ2-2	CASSQSQGALDTGELFF	TGTGCCAGCTCACAGTCTCAGGGGGCATTGGACACCGGGGAGCTGTTTTTT
-	TRBV6-1	-	TRBJ2-4	CASSEASLAKNIQYF	TGTGCCAGCAGTGAAGCAAGTCTAGCCAAAAACATTCAGTACTTC
TRBD2	TRBV4-1	many	TRBJ2-7	CASSQERGLAGLGNEQYF	TGCGCCAGCAGCCAAGAGAGGGGGCTAGCGGGGCTTGGGAACGAGCAGTACTTC
TRBD1	TRBV6-1	-	TRBJ2-7	CASRRQGSAYEQYF	TGTGCCAGCAGAAGACAGGGGTCAGCCTACGAGCAGTACTTC
-	TRBV7-9	-	TRBJ2-2	CASSLMRGPNTGELFF	TGTGCCAGCAGCTTAATGCGGGGGCCGAACACCGGGGAGCTGTTTTTT
TRBD1	TRBV5-6	once	TRBJ2-3	CASSLGQGSTDTQYF	TGTGCCAGCAGCTTAGGACAGGGGTCCACAGATACGCAGTATTTT
-	TRBV6-5	-	TRBJ2-2	CASSEVSGELFF	TGTGCCAGCAGCGAGGTATCCGGGGAGCTGTTTTTT
TRBD1	TRBV27	-	TRBJ2-2	CASSFTGDPGELFF	TGTGCCAGCAGTTTTACAGGGGACCCCGGGGAGCTGTTTTTT
TRBD2	TRBV27	-	TRBJ2-7	CASTLAGGGSYEQYF	TGTGCCAGCACATTAGCGGGAGGTGGATCCTACGAGCAGTACTTC
-	TRBV6-5	once	TRBJ1-1	CASSRANTEAFF	TGTGCCAGCAGCCGGGCGAACACTGAAGCTTTCTTT
-	TRBV4-3	-	TRBJ2-5	CASSQDRLAAETQYF	TGCGCCAGCAGCCAAGATCGCCTGGCCGCGGAGACCCAGTACTTC
-	TRBV2	-	TRBJ2-7	CASTLVGEQYF	TGTGCCAGCACCCTAGTGGGCGAGCAGTACTTC
-	TRBV14	few	TRBJ2-7	CASSQDPTFHEQYF	TGTGCCAGCAGCCAAGATCCGACATTCCACGAGCAGTACTTC
TRBD1	TRBV6-1	-	TRBJ1-3	CASRGQGLSGNTIYF	TGTGCCAGCAGGGGACAGGGTTTATCTGGAAACACCATATATTTT
-	TRBV7-9	-	TRBJ2-7	CASSGMEIYEQYF	TGTGCCAGCAGCGGCATGGAGATCTACGAGCAGTACTTC
TRBD1	TRBV6-6	-	TRBJ1-6	CASSHTGTGGDSPLHF	TGTGCCAGCAGTCATACTGGGACAGGGGGCGATTCACCCCTCCACTTT
-	TRBV7-7	-	TRBJ2-5	CASSLSGFETQYF	TGTGCTAGCAGCTTATCGGGTTTCGAGACCCAGTACTTC
-	TRBV28	-	TRBJ2-7	CASGAGIYEQYF	TGTGCCAGCGGCGCAGGGATCTACGAGCAGTACTTC
-	TRBV27	-	TRBJ1-4	CASSSLGVTNEKLFF	TGTGCCAGCAGTTCATTGGGGGTCACTAATGAAAAACTGTTTTTT
-	TRBV6-1	-	TRBJ2-3	CASTPGGSADTQYF	TGTGCCAGCACCCCTGGGGGATCTGCAGATACGCAGTATTTT
-	TRBV7-6	-	TRBJ2-1	CASSFDYNEQFF	TGTGCCAGCAGCTTTGATTACAATGAGCAGTTCTTC
-	TRBV18	-	TRBJ2-7	CASSPLDSSSYEQYF	TGTGCCAGCTCACCTCTCGACAGTAGCTCCTACGAGCAGTACTTC
TRBD2	TRBV7-2	-	TRBJ2-7	CASSEKTSGIHEQYF	TGTGCCAGCAGCGAGAAGACTAGCGGGATCCACGAGCAGTACTTC
-	TRBV21-1	-	TRBJ2-1	CASSKDSLRSHNEQFF	TGTGCCAGCAGCAAGGACAGTCTAAGAAGTCACAATGAGCAGTTCTTC
-	TRBV7-9	-	TRBJ2-7	CASSPQYEQYF	TGTGCCAGCAGCCCACAGTACGAGCAGTACTTC
-	TRBV5-1	-	TRBJ1-4	CASSLGQGANEKLFF	TGCGCCAGCAGCTTGGGGCAGGGAGCTAATGAAAAACTGTTTTTT